These 28 T cell receptor beta chains came from one sample sequenced in a study of shared clonotypes between healthy human individuals. Profiling relied on immunoSEQ multiplex PCR, and the TCRdb table lists in-frame clones only, not all of them. The top ten hold about 0.13% of the sample, which has millions of clones, roughly 95% seen once. The sequenced sample was naive CD4+ T cells sorted from blood. The subset is: CD45RA+ positively selected. Receptor source: a man aged 18 to 29 in good health.

A remark on this clone: The sample holds other DNA sequences that translate to the same CDR3. The rearrangement joins TRBV7-2 to TRBJ1-2, with TRBD1 as a possible D gene (5 bases). Germline CDR1 SGHTA, CDR2 FQGNSA. The CDR3 is made up of 15 amino acids. Trimming stripped 2 bases from V and 4 bases from J, with 14 bases between. This chain's CDR3 is CASSLRQGSLYGYTF. CDR3 in DNA: TGTGCCAGCAGCTTACGTCAGGGTTCCCTCTATGGCTACACCTTC.

The CDR3, as DNA: TGTGCCTGGAGTTTTGGGGCTAACTATGGCTACACCTTC. Its protein is CAWSFGANYGYTF. V usage is TRBV30 and J usage is TRBJ1-2; D remains unclear. Germline CDR1 and CDR2: GTSNPN and SVGIG (reference sequence). The CDR3 covers 13 residues. Trimming took off 2 bases at V and 0 bases at J, with 7 bases between the two ends.

The rearrangement links TRBV30 to TRBJ2-1; 12 positions match TRBD2. CDR3 length equals 14 residues. Germline CDR1 GTSNPN, CDR2 SVGIG (reference sequence). V lost 3 bases and J lost 3; bases outside the gene matches: 0. CDR3 protein: CAWRGLAGYNEQFF. CDR3 sequence (DNA): TGTGCCTGGAGGGGACTAGCGGGCTACAATGAGCAGTTCTTC.

This chain uses TRBV4-3 with TRBJ2-4; 11 nucleotides align to TRBD2. Germline CDR1 is LGHNA and CDR2 is YSLEER. This CDR3 comprises 17 residues. Trimming removed 3 bases from V and 1 base from J; junction bases left unmatched: 5. CDR3 in DNA: TGCGCCAGCAGCCAGACACTAGCGGGAGATGCCAAAAACATTCAGTACTTC. Residues: CASSQTLAGDAKNIQYF.

This clone was detected ten times or more. The sample holds other DNA sequences that translate to the same CDR3. The rearrangement joins TRBV7-2 to TRBJ2-7, with 8 bases that match TRBD1. J lost 1 base, V lost 5 bases, and 4 bases had no gene match. The CDR3 length is 14 residues. CDR1 and CDR2 from the germline V gene are SGHTA and FQGNSA. The CDR3 sequence: CASSPQGDSYEQYF. CDR3 in DNA: TGTGCCAGCAGCCCACAGGGGGATTCCTACGAGCAGTACTTC.

The chain combines TRBV7-8 with TRBJ2-2, with TRBD1 identical over 8 bases. The germline V gene encodes CDR1 SGHVS and CDR2 FQNEAQ. V was clipped by 5 bases and J by 3 bases; unmatched bases: 8. The CDR3 has 16 residues. Written as DNA, the CDR3 is TGTGCCAGCAGCCTAAGACAGGGGATGTACACCGGGGAGCTGTTTTTT. Amino acid sequence: CASSLRQGMYTGELFF. The full variable domain, its missing parts supplied by reference TRBV7-8 and TRBJ2-2, is GAGVSQSPRYKVAKRGQDVALRCDPISGHVSLFWYQQALGQGPEFLTYFQNEAQLDKSGLPSDRFFAERPEGSVSTLKIQRTQQEDSAVYLCASSLRQGMYTGELFFGEGSRLTVL.

On this clone: Within the sample, other DNA sequences also encode this same CDR3. Written as DNA, the CDR3 is TGTGCCATCAGTGAGTCAGGGCAGGGGAACACTGAAGCTTTCTTT. This codes for CAISESGQGNTEAFF. The J gene is TRBJ1-1, the V gene TRBV10-3; possible D gene TRBD1, 5 bases. Germline V gene lookup returns CDR1 ENHRY and CDR2 SYGVKD. Trimming cost V 0 bases and J 1 base, with 9 bases left between them. The CDR3 runs 15 residues.

The chain links TRBV12-5 to TRBJ1-6, with TRBD1 matching over 7 bases. The CDR3 runs to 14 residues. Germline V CDR1 and CDR2: LGHNT, FRNRAP. Trimming removed 3 bases from V and 10 bases from J; junction bases left unmatched: 6. This CDR3 reads CASGFDRVFSPLHF. The CDR3 region has the DNA TGTGCTAGTGGTTTCGACAGGGTCTTCTCACCCCTCCACTTT.

CDR3 coding DNA: TGTGCCAGCTCACGCAGGGACGCCGGGACCGCAGATACGCAGTATTTT. This gives the protein CASSRRDAGTADTQYF. The chain carries TRBV18 and TRBJ2-3; the D call may be TRBD1 or TRBD2 (5 bases each). Trimming stripped 4 bases from V and 4 bases from J, with 18 bases between. Germline V gives CDR1 KGHSH, CDR2 LQKENI. CDR3 length equals 16 residues.

The chain uses TRBV28 and TRBJ1-3; no reliable D call. Germline V gene sequence: CDR1 MDHEN, CDR2 SYDVKM. V was pared by 2 bases and J by 2 bases, with 7 bases between. The CDR3 runs to 14 residues. The CDR3 here is CASSLHGPGNTIYF. CDR3 nucleotides: TGTGCCAGCAGTTTACACGGTCCTGGAAACACCATATATTTT.

V is TRBV27 and J is TRBJ1-3; D is unresolved. The germline gives CDR1 MNHEY, CDR2 SMNVEV (reference sequence). The CDR3 covers 15 residues. Trimming took 5 bases from V and 0 from J, leaving 11 bases between them. CDR3 sequence (DNA): TGTGCCAGCAGTCCCTCCCCGAGCTCTGGAAACACCATATATTTT. Protein product: CASSPSPSSGNTIYF.

V and J are TRBV4-1 and TRBJ1-5; weak D call: TRBD1 (6 bases). Trimming removed 0 bases from V and 4 bases from J, with 13 bases in between. The CDR3 has 16 amino acids. From germline, CDR1 is MGHRA and CDR2 YSYEKL. As DNA, the CDR3 is TGCGCCAGCAGCCAAGATGCCCAGGGGAGGAATCAGCCCCAGCATTTT. Translating it yields CASSQDAQGRNQPQHF.

This chain joins TRBV7-9 and TRBJ1-3; maybe TRBD1 (6 bases). The CDR3 covers 16 residues. The V and J ends lost 1 base and 0 bases respectively, with 10 bases between them. Germline-derived CDR1 and CDR2 are SEHNR and FQNEAQ (reference sequence). The CDR3 spells CASSLDRAISGNTIYF. The CDR3 region has the DNA TGTGCCAGCAGCTTAGACAGGGCAATCTCTGGAAACACCATATATTTT.

About this clone: This sample also contains other DNA sequences that code for the same CDR3. V gene TRBV5-1 combines with J gene TRBJ1-1; D is perhaps TRBD1 (5 bases). This CDR3 contains 14 residues. Trimming took off 2 bases at V and 1 base at J, with 9 bases between the two ends. Germline CDR1 is SGHRS and CDR2 is YFSETQ. The CDR3 loop is CASSFQGGNTEAFF. The CDR3, as DNA: TGCGCCAGCAGCTTTCAGGGTGGGAACACTGAAGCTTTCTTT.

This chain connects TRBV10-2 to TRBJ1-6; D is uncertain. The CDR3 contains 14 residues. Trimming took off 7 bases at V and 5 bases at J, with 12 bases between the two ends. Germline V gives CDR1 WSHSY, CDR2 SAAADI. The CDR3 DNA is TGCGCCAGCACGGTCGGGGTCGATAATTCACCCCTCCACTTT. This codes for CASTVGVDNSPLHF.

V gene TRBV15 combines with J gene TRBJ1-1; D remains ambiguous. There are 15 residues in the CDR3. Germline V gene lookup returns CDR1 LNHNV and CDR2 YYDKDF (reference sequence). V was shortened by 3 bases and J by 8 bases, with 19 bases between the two germline ends. CDR3 region: CATSRGGTGGVEAFF. The CDR3 coding sequence is TGTGCCACCAGCAGGGGCGGCACGGGAGGTGTCGAAGCTTTCTTT.

Concerning this clone: Other nucleotide sequences in the sample specify the same CDR3. J is TRBJ1-5 and V is TRBV6-1; no definite D call. The CDR3 spans 14 residues. The germline V and J ends were trimmed by 3 bases and 2 bases, with 8 bases remaining between them. Germline CDR1 and CDR2: MNHNS and SASEGT. The CDR3 reads CASSDRWGNQPQHF. The CDR3 coding sequence is TGTGCCAGCAGTGATAGGTGGGGCAATCAGCCCCAGCATTTT.

The chain couples TRBV11-1 to TRBJ1-3; no clear D gene. This CDR3 has 15 amino acids. Germline lookup yields CDR1 SGHAT and CDR2 FQDESV (reference sequence). Trimming pared 1 base from V and 4 bases from J, leaving 11 bases between. In nucleotides, the CDR3 is TGTGCCAGCAGCTTAGACGGCAGCCTCGGAAACACCATATATTTT. Its protein product is CASSLDGSLGNTIYF.

Note on this clone: The same CDR3 arises from other DNA sequences in this sample as well. The chain combines TRBV4-1 with TRBJ1-4, with 9 positions matching TRBD1. J gave up 8 bases and V 1 base, and 5 bases lay outside the gene matches. This CDR3 spans 15 amino acids. Per germline, CDR1 MGHRA and CDR2 YSYEKL. For the CDR3, the DNA is TGCGCCAGCAGCCAAGTCGGGACAGGGAACGAAAAACTGTTTTTT. Protein product: CASSQVGTGNEKLFF.

V is TRBV5-4 and J is TRBJ2-7; 8 nucleotides agree with TRBD1. The CDR3 has 14 residues. Germline V gives CDR1 SGHNT, CDR2 YYREEE (reference sequence). V shed 0 bases, J shed 5 bases, and the junction held 4 bases outside the gene matches. DNA of the CDR3: TGTGCCAGCAGCTTGGGAACAGGGGGAAACGAGCAGTACTTC. Translation gives CASSLGTGGNEQYF.

V and J are TRBV25-1 and TRBJ1-1; TRBD1 is a possible D gene (6 bases). Germline CDR1 MGHDK, CDR2 SYGVNS. Trimming left V 6 bases short and J 4 bases short, with 18 bases between. The CDR3 covers 15 residues. The CDR3 nucleotides are TGTGCCAGCAGCCATCCTTCGGGACAAGGCACTGAAGCTTTCTTT. Translated, it gives CASSHPSGQGTEAFF.

This sequence joins TRBV6-5 and TRBJ1-2; 8 nucleotides line up with TRBD1. Germline V CDR1 and CDR2: MNHEY, SVGAGI. V gave up 6 bases and J gave up 0 bases; unmatched junction bases: 3. CDR3 size: 14 residues. CDR3 residues: CASRRTGTNYGYTF. The CDR3 nucleotides read TGTGCCAGCAGACGGACAGGGACTAACTATGGCTACACCTTC.

This chain joins TRBV5-1 and TRBJ1-4; 8 bases align to TRBD1. The CDR3 length is 16 residues. Germline V gene data show CDR1 as SGHRS and CDR2 as YFSETQ. The ends lost 0 bases at V and 8 bases at J; junction bases unmatched: 9. CDR3 in amino acids: CASSLDPRGLGEKLFF. The CDR3 DNA follows: TGCGCCAGCAGCTTGGACCCCAGGGGGCTAGGGGAAAAACTGTTTTTT.

This chain joins TRBV19 and TRBJ1-1; maybe TRBD1 (5 bases). Trimming took 3 bases from V and 4 from J, leaving 21 bases between them. This CDR3 has 17 residues. Germline loops: CDR1 LNHDA, CDR2 SQIVND (reference sequence). The CDR3 DNA reads as TGTGCCAGTAGTATTAGGGCAGCCGAGTCCCAGGGCACTGAAGCTTTCTTT. Protein sequence: CASSIRAAESQGTEAFF.

This chain uses TRBV2 with TRBJ1-5; TRBD1 agrees at 7 bases. Germline V gene data show CDR1 as SNHLY and CDR2 as FYNNEI. Trimming took 6 bases from V and 3 from J; bases not matched to a gene: 8. This CDR3 is 15 amino acids long. CDR3: CASSPTGTVNQPQHF. The CDR3 coding sequence is TGTGCCAGCAGCCCCACCGGGACAGTCAATCAGCCCCAGCATTTT.

The rearrangement joins TRBV5-4 to TRBJ1-5, with a possible D match to TRBD1 (5 bases). From germline, CDR1 is SGHNT and CDR2 YYREEE (reference sequence). The CDR3 runs 14 residues. V shed 3 bases and J shed 4 bases, with 11 bases lying between them. This CDR3 is CASSSAGSNQPQHF. In DNA, the CDR3 is TGTGCCAGCAGCTCCGCAGGGTCTAATCAGCCCCAGCATTTT.

This rearrangement joins TRBV7-3 to TRBJ2-7; TRBD2 aligns across 7 bases. Per the germline V gene, CDR1 is SGHTA and CDR2 is FQGTGA. V was clipped by 1 base and J by 3 bases; unmatched bases: 0. The CDR3 contains 13 residues. Written as DNA, the CDR3 is TGTGCCAGCAGCTTAAGCGGGGGCTACGAGCAGTACTTC. It encodes CASSLSGGYEQYF.

The V gene is TRBV5-1, the J gene TRBJ2-7; TRBD1 matches 7 bases. The germline V gene has CDR1 SGHRS and CDR2 YFSETQ. V lost 4 bases, J lost 4 bases, and 5 bases stayed unmatched. The CDR3 loop spans 13 amino acids. The CDR3 protein is CASSLLTGYEQYF. The CDR3 DNA reads TGCGCCAGCAGCCTACTGACAGGGTACGAGCAGTACTTC.